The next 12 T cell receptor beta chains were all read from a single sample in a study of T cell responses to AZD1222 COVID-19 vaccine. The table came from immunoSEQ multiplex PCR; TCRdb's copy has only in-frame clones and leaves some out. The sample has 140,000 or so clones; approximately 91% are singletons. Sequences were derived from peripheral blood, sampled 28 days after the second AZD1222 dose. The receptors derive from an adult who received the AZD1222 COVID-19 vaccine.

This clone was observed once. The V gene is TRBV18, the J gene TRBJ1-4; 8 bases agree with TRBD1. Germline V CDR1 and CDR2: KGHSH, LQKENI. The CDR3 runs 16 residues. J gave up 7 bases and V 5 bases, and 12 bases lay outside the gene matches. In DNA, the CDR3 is TGTGCCAGCTCAACCACTGACAGGGGTGTGAGTGAAAAACTGTTTTTT. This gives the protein CASSTTDRGVSEKLFF.

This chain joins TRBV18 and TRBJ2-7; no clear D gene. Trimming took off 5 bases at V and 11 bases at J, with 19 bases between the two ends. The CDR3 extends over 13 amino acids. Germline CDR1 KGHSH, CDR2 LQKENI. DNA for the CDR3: TGTGCCAGCTCATCCATGATCGACCAAAGGGAGTACTTC. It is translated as CASSSMIDQREYF. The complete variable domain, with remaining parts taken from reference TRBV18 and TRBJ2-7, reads NAGVMQNPRHLVRRRGQEARLRCSPMKGHSHVYWYRQLPEEGLKFMVYLQKENIIDESGMPKERFSAEFPKEGPSILRIQQVVRGDSAAYFCASSSMIDQREYFGPGTRLTVT.

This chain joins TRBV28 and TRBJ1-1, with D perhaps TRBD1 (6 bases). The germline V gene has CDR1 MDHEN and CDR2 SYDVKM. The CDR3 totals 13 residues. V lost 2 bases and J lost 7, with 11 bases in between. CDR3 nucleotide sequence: TGTGCCAGCAGTTTAATACAGGGCCTTGAAGCTTTCTTT. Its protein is CASSLIQGLEAFF. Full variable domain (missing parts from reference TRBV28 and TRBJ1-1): DVKVTQSSRYLVKRTGEKVFLECVQDMDHENMFWYRQDPGLGLRLIYFSYDVKMKEKGDIPEGYSVSREKKERFSLILESASTNQTSMYLCASSLIQGLEAFFGQGTRLTVV.

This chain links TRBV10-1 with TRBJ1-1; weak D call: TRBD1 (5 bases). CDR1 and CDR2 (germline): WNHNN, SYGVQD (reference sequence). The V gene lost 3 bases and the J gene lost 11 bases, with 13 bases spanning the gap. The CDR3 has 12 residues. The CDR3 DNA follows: TGCGCCAGCAGTGAACCCCAGGGTTCGGCTTTCTTT. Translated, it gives CASSEPQGSAFF.

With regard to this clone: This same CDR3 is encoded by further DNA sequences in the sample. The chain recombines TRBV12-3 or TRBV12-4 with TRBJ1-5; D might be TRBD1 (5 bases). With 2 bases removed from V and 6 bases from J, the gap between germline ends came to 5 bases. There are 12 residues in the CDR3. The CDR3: CASSLQGQPQHF. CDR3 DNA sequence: TGTGCCAGCAGTTTACAGGGTCAGCCCCAGCATTTT.

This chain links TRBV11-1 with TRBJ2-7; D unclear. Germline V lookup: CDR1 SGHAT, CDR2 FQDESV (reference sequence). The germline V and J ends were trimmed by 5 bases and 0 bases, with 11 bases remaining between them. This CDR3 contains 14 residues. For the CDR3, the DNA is TGTGCCAGCAGCCGTCATCTGAGCTCCTACGAGCAGTACTTC. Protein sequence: CASSRHLSSYEQYF.

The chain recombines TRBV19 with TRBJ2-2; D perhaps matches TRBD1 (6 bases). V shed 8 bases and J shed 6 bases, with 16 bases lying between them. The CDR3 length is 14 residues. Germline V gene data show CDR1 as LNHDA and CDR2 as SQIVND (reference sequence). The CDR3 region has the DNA TGTGCCAGTCGTAAGGGGGAAGGCGCCGGGGAGCTGTTTTTT. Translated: CASRKGEGAGELFF.

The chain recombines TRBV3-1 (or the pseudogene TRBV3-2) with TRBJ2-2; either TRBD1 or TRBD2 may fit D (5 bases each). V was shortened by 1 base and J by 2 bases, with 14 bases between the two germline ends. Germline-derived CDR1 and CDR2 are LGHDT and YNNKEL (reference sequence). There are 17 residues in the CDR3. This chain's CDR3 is CASSQVIGTANTGELFF. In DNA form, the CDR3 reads TGTGCCAGCAGCCAAGTTATAGGGACGGCAAACACCGGGGAGCTGTTTTTT.

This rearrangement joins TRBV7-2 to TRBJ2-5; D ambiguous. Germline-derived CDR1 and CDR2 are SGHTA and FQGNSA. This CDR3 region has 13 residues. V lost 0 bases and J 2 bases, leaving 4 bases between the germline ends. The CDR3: CASSLAVQETQYF. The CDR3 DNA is TGTGCCAGCAGCTTAGCAGTACAAGAGACCCAGTACTTC. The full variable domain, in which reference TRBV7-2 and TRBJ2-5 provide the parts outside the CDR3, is GAGVSQSPSNKVTEKGKDVELRCDPISGHTALYWYRQSLGQGLEFLIYFQGNSAPDKSGLPSDRFSAERTGGSVSTLTIQRTQQEDSAVYLCASSLAVQETQYFGPGTRLLVL.

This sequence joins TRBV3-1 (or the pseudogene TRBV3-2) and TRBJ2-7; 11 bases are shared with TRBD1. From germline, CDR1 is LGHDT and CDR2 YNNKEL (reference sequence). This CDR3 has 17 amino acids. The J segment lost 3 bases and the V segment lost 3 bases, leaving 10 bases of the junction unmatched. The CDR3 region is CASSHAGQGGRVYEQYF. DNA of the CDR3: TGTGCCAGCAGCCATGCGGGACAGGGGGGCCGGGTCTACGAGCAGTACTTC.

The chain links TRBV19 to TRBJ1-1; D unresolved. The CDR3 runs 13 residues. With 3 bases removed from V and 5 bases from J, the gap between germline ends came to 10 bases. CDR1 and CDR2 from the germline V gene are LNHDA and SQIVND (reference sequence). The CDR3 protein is CASSIKVGTEAFF. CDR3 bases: TGTGCCAGTAGTATTAAGGTGGGGACTGAAGCTTTCTTT.

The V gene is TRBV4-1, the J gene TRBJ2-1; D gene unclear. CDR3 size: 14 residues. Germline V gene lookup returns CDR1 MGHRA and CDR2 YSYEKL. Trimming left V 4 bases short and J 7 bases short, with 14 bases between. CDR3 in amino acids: CASSPVGTSNEQFF. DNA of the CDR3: TGCGCCAGCAGCCCGGTCGGAACATCGAATGAGCAGTTCTTC.